The present TCR beta chain was sequenced within a study of blood T cell repertoires in COVID-19. CDR3 length: 15 amino acids. J gave up 1 base and V 2 bases, and 2 bases lay outside the gene matches. Per the germline V gene, CDR1 is SGHVS and CDR2 is FNYEAQ. In the study's own analysis: Amplification of reference gene primers provided the estimated nucleated cell counts. Assay: immunoSEQ multiplex PCR; the TCRdb copy retains only in-frame clones and omits some. The V and J calls and clone size were taken over from that table, and D and trimming were inferred from the DNA. The sample has 160,000 or so clones; more than 75% are singletons.

Source material: peripheral blood. The chain carries TRBV7-6 and TRBJ1-2, with 9 bases lining up with TRBD1. The sequence came from a young man with acute or convalescent COVID-19. The CDR3 DNA reads TGTGCCAGCAGCTTAATGGGACAGGGTAACTATGGCTACACCTTC. This gives the protein CASSLMGQGNYGYTF.